This TCR beta chain stems from a study of CD8 T cells in ankylosing spondylitis. This clonotype was counted between two and nine times. Its antigen is as yet unknown. General observations from the study: CD8+ cells made up the disease-linked clones, which were relatively rare in peripheral blood. Reportedly, matched ankylosing spondylitis synovial fluid was significantly enriched for disease-linked clones. Seemingly characteristic of ankylosing spondylitis blood was a TCR beta motif consisting of about 8 highly homologous variants.

The CDR3 sequence is 18 residues long. Libraries of TCR beta came from quantitative 5'-RACE with molecular barcodes. Via MiXCR, TCRdb re-called the 5' RACE reads, giving one row per CDR3 protein. The table lists about 390,000 distinct CDR3 sequences, approximately 20% of them singletons. Sequenced sample: blood, either unsorted or a sorted T cell fraction (not recorded which). The rearrangement links TRBV21-1 to TRBJ1-4. TRBV21-1 is a documented pseudogene. The sequence was obtained from a male donor with ankylosing spondylitis. In DNA form, the CDR3 reads TGTGCCAGCAGCAAAGAGAGGGATAATTATGCAACTAATGAAAAACTGTTTTTT. Translated, it gives CASSKERDNYATNEKLFF.